This TCR beta chain was sequenced for a study of T-cell reconstitution after alpha-beta-depleted transplantation in children. A library of TCRbeta sequences, prepared with unique molecular identifiers, was generated. MiXCR, run by TCRdb on the PCR reads, gives a single entry per CDR3 protein. The data contain 600,000 or so distinct CDR3 sequences, 23% of them singletons. This clonotype turned up a few times. This TCR was sampled from a boy in the first two years of life who had a stem cell transplant for acute myeloid leukemia, so the T cells may come from the graft donor. The sample in question was PBMCs, mostly from graft donor cells, obtained 360 days after TCRalphabeta/CD19-depleted stem cell transplant.

CDR3 sequence reads: CASSLGPVNTDTQYF. CDR3 bases: TGTGCCAGCAGCTTAGGGCCAGTCAACACAGATACGCAGTATTTT. The J gene is TRBJ2-3, the V gene TRBV7-2; D is unresolved. V was shortened by 1 base and J by 2 bases, with 10 bases between the two germline ends. Germline V lookup: CDR1 SGHTA, CDR2 FQGNSA. The CDR3 is 15 residues long.